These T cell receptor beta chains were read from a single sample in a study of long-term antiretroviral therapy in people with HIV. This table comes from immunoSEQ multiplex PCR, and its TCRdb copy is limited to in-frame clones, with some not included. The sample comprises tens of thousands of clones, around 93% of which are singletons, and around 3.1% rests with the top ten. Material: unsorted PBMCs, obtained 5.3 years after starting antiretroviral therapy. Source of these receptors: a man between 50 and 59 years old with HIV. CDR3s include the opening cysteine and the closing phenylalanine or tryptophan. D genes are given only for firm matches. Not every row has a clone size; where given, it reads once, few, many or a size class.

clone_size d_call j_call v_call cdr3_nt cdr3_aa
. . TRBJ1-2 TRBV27 TGTGCCGAAAGTACCGCTTCGGGTGGCTACACCTTC CAESTASGGYTF
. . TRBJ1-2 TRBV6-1 TGTGCCAGCAGTGATCGGGATTCTGGCTACACCTTC CASSDRDSGYTF
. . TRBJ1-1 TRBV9 TGTGCCAGCAGCGTAGCCCAGGCGCCCACTGAAGCTTTCTTT CASSVAQAPTEAFF
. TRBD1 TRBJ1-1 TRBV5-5 TGTGCCAGCAGCCCACCCCGGACAGGGGGCGCGGTGGCTTTCTTT CASSPPRTGGAVAFF
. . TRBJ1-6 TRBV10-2 TGCGCCAGCAGGGATGACCCCACTTCACCCCTCCACTTT CASRDDPTSPLHF
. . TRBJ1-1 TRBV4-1 TGCGCCAGCAGCCCCAGGACTGTGAACACTGAAGCTTTCTTT CASSPRTVNTEAFF
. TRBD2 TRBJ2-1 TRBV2 TGTGCCAGCAGTGAGGGACTAGCGGGCTATGAGCAGTTCTTC CASSEGLAGYEQFF
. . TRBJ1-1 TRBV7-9 TGTGCCAGCAGCTCTCAGGGCCGGAACACTGAAGCTTTCTTT CASSSQGRNTEAFF
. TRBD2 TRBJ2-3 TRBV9 TGTGCCAGCAGCGTAGCGGGTAGCGGGGGGCTACTCTCAACAGATACGCAGTATTTT CASSVAGSGGLLSTDTQYF
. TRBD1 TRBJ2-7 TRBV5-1 TGCGCCAGCAGCTTAGACAGGGGGCTCTACGAGCAGTACTTC CASSLDRGLYEQYF
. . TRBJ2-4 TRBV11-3 TGTGCCAGCAGCTTAGGTGGAGGGCCTCAAAACATTCAGTACTTC CASSLGGGPQNIQYF
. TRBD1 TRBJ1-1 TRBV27 TGTGCCAGCAGCCTACAGGGGTTCACTGAAGCTTTCTTT CASSLQGFTEAFF
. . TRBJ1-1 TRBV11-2 TGTGCCAGCAGTCTAGAGGGGTACGGCACTGAAGCTTTCTTT CASSLEGYGTEAFF
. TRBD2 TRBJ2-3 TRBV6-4 TGTGCCAGCAGTGACGACGGGGGGGGCACAGATACGCAGTATTTT CASSDDGGGTDTQYF
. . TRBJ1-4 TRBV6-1 TGTGCCAGCAGTGGAGTTTCATCCAGGGAGGCAAAACTGTTTTTT CASSGVSSREAKLFF
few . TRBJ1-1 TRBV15 TGTGCCACCAGCAGGGGGCTGAACACTGAAGCTTTCTTT CATSRGLNTEAFF
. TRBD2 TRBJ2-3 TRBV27 TGTGCCAGCAGTGCCCTAGCGGGCACAGATACGCAGTATTTT CASSALAGTDTQYF
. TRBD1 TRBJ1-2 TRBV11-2 TGTGCCAGCAGCTTAGGGGGGACAGGGCCCTGGGGCTACACCTTC CASSLGGTGPWGYTF
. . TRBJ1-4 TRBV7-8 TGTGCCAGCAGCCCGGACTCAGGGAATGAAAAACTGTTTTTT CASSPDSGNEKLFF
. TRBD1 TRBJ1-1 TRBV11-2 TGTGCCAGCAGCACACCGGGACAGGGGAGCACTGAAGCTTTCTTT CASSTPGQGSTEAFF
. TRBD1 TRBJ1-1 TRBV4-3 TGCGCCAGCAGCCAATACCGGGACAGGGGAACTGAAGCTTTCTTT CASSQYRDRGTEAFF
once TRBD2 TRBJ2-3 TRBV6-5 TGTGCCAGCAGTGGGGGGGGGACCACAGATACGCAGTATTTT CASSGGGTTDTQYF
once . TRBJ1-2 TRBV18 TGTGCCAGCTCACCGGGGGTGGATGGCTACACCTTC CASSPGVDGYTF
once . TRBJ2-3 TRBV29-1 TGCAGCGTTGCCAACCGGTTGGGAACAGATACGCAGTATTTT CSVANRLGTDTQYF
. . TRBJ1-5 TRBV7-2 TGTGCCAGCAGCTCCCAAGGGGGTGGGCAGCCCCAGCATTTT CASSSQGGGQPQHF
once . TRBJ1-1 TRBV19 TGTGCCAGTAGTATGGACGGGGCCCTAGGCACTGAAGCTTTCTTT CASSMDGALGTEAFF
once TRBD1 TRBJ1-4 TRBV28 TGTGCCAGCAGTCTGGAGGGACAGGGGGCTTGGGAAAAACTGTTTTTT CASSLEGQGAWEKLFF
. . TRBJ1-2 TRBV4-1 TGCGCCAGCAGCCAATCGAGTGCTAACTATGGCTACACCTTC CASSQSSANYGYTF
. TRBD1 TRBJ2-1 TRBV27 TGTGCCAGCAGTACAAGACAGGGTAGCTCCTACAATGAGCAGTTCTTC CASSTRQGSSYNEQFF
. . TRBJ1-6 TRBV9 TGTGCCAGCAGCGTAGCCAGGGTCGGGTCACCCCTCCACTTT CASSVARVGSPLHF
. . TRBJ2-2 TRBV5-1 TGCGCCAGCAGCTTCGAAGGGGTTAGCACCGGGGAGCTGTTTTTT CASSFEGVSTGELFF
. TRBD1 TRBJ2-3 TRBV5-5 TGTGCCAGCAGCAGGACAGGGGGCACAGATACGCAGTATTTT CASSRTGGTDTQYF
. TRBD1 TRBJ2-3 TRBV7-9 TGTGCCAGCAGCGAAAGGACAGGGCGCGATACGCAGTATTTT CASSERTGRDTQYF
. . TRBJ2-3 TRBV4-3 TGCGCCAGCAGCCAGGACCACAGAGCTAGCACAGATACGCAGTATTTT CASSQDHRASTDTQYF
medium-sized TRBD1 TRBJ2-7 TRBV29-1 TGCAGCGCGGGACAGACCTACGAGCAGTACTTC CSAGQTYEQYF
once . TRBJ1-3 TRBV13 TGTGCCAGCAGCTTAGCCGGCGACCCTGGAAACACCATATATTTT CASSLAGDPGNTIYF
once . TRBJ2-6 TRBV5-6 TGTGCCAGCAGCTCACTAGTACACTCTGGGGCCAACGTCCTGACTTTC CASSSLVHSGANVLTF
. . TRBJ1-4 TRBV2 TGTGCCAGCAGTGCCGGGACACGGGATGAAAAACTGTTTTTT CASSAGTRDEKLFF
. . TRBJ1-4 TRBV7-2 TGTGCCAGCAGCACGAAGGCAGGGCCCGGTGAAAAACTGTTTTTT CASSTKAGPGEKLFF
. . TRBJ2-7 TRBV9 TGTGCCAGCAGCGTAGACTCTAGCCTCTACGAGCAGTACTTC CASSVDSSLYEQYF